Each of the 15 T cell receptor beta chains below was sequenced from the same sample in a study of vaccination effects on CD4 cells after COVID-19. Antigen-specific CD4+ T cells were first expanded with viral peptide pools by the ViraFEST assay and only then sequenced. Upon completion of 10 to 11 days in culture, CD4+ T cells were isolated. All study participants received two doses of BNT162b2 or mRNA-1273 vaccine. No antigen has been identified for these receptors. Sequenced by immunoSEQ multiplex PCR; TCRdb stores in-frame clones only, minus some. The data contain some 25,000 clones, roughly 70% of them seen just once; the ten biggest clones take up about 7.8%. The specimen comprised CD4+ T cells from PBMCs cultured with SARS-CoV-2 spike peptides, sampled after COVID-19 vaccination. These receptors were obtained from a human donor who received a COVID-19 vaccine.

The chain has TRBV19 and TRBJ1-5; 7 bases line up with TRBD1. The CDR3 runs to 13 residues. J gave up 4 bases and V 7 bases, and 4 bases lay outside the gene matches. From germline, CDR1 is LNHDA and CDR2 SQIVND (reference sequence). The CDR3 DNA sequence: TGTGCCAGTACCCGACAGGGTAATCAGCCCCAGCATTTT. Translated: CASTRQGNQPQHF. Together with reference TRBV19 and TRBJ1-5, the CDR3 gives the full variable domain: DGGITQSPKYLFRKEGQNVTLSCEQNLNHDAMYWYRQDPGQGLRLIYYSQIVNDFQKGDIAEGYSVSREKKESFPLTVTSAQKNPTAFYLCASTRQGNQPQHFGDGTRLSIL.

The chain links TRBV2 to TRBJ1-5; a weak D match, TRBD1 (6 bases). The V gene's germline CDR1 is SNHLY and CDR2 FYNNEI. This CDR3 region has 17 residues. V was pared by 1 base and J by 7 bases, with 20 bases between. CDR3 in DNA: TGTGCCAGCAGTGAAGTCCTTTTGGGGGGGCGAATACAGCCCCAGCATTTT. This sequence encodes CASSEVLLGGRIQPQHF.

The gene calls are TRBV4-1 and TRBJ2-4; no reliable D call. Germline loops: CDR1 MGHRA, CDR2 YSYEKL. The CDR3 loop spans 17 amino acids. V was pared by 0 bases and J by 0 bases, with 12 bases between. The CDR3 reads CASSQDWAALAKNIQYF. In nucleotides, the CDR3 is TGCGCCAGCAGCCAAGATTGGGCTGCTCTAGCCAAAAACATTCAGTACTTC.

The chain employs TRBV2 and TRBJ2-7; D is perhaps TRBD1 or TRBD2 (5 bases each). Trimming took 8 bases from V and 3 from J, leaving 17 bases between them. This CDR3 spans 14 amino acids. CDR1 is SNHLY and CDR2 is FYNNEI in the germline V gene. This chain's CDR3 is CASRLRDANYEQYF. CDR3 in DNA: TGTGCCAGCCGACTCCGGGACGCAAACTACGAGCAGTACTTC.

This clone was seen more than once but under ten times. This chain links TRBV5-1 with TRBJ1-1; 8 nucleotides line up with TRBD1. J gave up 0 bases and V 5 bases, and 15 bases lay outside the gene matches. There are 18 residues in the CDR3. CDR1 is SGHRS and CDR2 is YFSETQ in the germline V gene. CDR3 amino acids: CASRPGQGRGYMNTEAFF. DNA of the CDR3: TGCGCCAGCAGGCCAGGACAGGGCAGGGGCTATATGAACACTGAAGCTTTCTTT.

This clone was counted a single time. This chain uses TRBV19 with TRBJ2-5; unclear D gene. The CDR3 contains 14 residues. Per germline, CDR1 LNHDA and CDR2 SQIVND (reference sequence). Trimming pared 3 bases from V and 1 base from J, leaving 9 bases between. CDR3 nucleotides: TGTGCCAGTAGTATCACCCATCTCCAAGAGACCCAGTACTTC. Protein: CASSITHLQETQYF.

By share of the sample, this clone is medium-sized (0.01 to 0.1%). The rearrangement uses TRBV5-4 and TRBJ1-3; tentatively, D is TRBD1 (6 bases). There are 16 residues in the CDR3. Trimming shortened V by 4 bases and J by 0 bases, and 14 bases separated the two germline ends. Per the germline V gene, CDR1 is SGHNT and CDR2 is YYREEE (reference sequence). The CDR3 DNA follows: TGTGCCAGCAGCACCGGAGGGGGGGCCTCTGGAAACACCATATATTTT. Amino acid sequence: CASSTGGGASGNTIYF.

This clone appeared a few times. This chain joins TRBV6-4 and TRBJ2-1; TRBD2 aligns across 14 bases. The CDR3 is 17 residues long. The germline gives CDR1 MRHNA, CDR2 SNTAGT. V trimming: 3 bases; J trimming: 4 bases; junction bases outside the gene matches: 5. The CDR3 DNA sequence: TGTGCCAGCAGTGAAATGGGGACTAGCGGGGGTTACAATGAGCAGTTCTTC. As protein: CASSEMGTSGGYNEQFF.

V usage is TRBV11-3 and J usage is TRBJ2-1, with 10 bases identical to TRBD1. The germline gives CDR1 SGHNT, CDR2 YENEEA. Trimming removed 0 bases from V and 2 bases from J; junction bases left unmatched: 7. CDR3 length: 18 residues. The CDR3 nucleotides are TGTGCCAGCAGCTTAGATCAATCAGGGACAGGGGCCTACAATGAGCAGTTCTTC. Its protein product is CASSLDQSGTGAYNEQFF.

Concerning this clone: The sample holds other DNA sequences that translate to the same CDR3. CDR3 nucleotide sequence: TGTGCCAGCAGCGTAGGTACAATACAAGAGACCCAGTACTTC. This codes for CASSVGTIQETQYF. This chain joins TRBV9 and TRBJ2-5; no definite D call. Per the germline V gene, CDR1 is SGDLS and CDR2 is YYNGEE. Trimming shortened V by 0 bases and J by 2 bases, and 8 bases separated the two germline ends. There are 14 residues in the CDR3. The full variable domain, completed using reference TRBV9 and TRBJ2-5, is DSGVTQTPKHLITATGQRVTLRCSPRSGDLSVYWYQQSLDQGLQFLIQYYNGEERAKGNILERFSAQQFPDLHSELNLSSLELGDSALYFCASSVGTIQETQYFGPGTRLLVL.

This clone was observed a single time. The rearrangement joins TRBV5-8 to TRBJ2-1, with D perhaps TRBD2 (5 bases). V was pared by 0 bases and J by 0 bases, with 13 bases between. Germline CDR1 reads SGHTS; CDR2 reads YDEGEE. CDR3 size: 17 residues. CDR3 protein: CASSLVGIMSSYNEQFF. DNA of the CDR3: TGTGCCAGCAGCTTGGTCGGGATCATGAGCTCCTACAATGAGCAGTTCTTC.

The chain links TRBV6-5 to TRBJ1-5; D is unclear. This CDR3 comprises 13 residues. With 2 bases removed from V and 4 bases from J, the gap between germline ends came to 6 bases. Germline V gene sequence: CDR1 MNHEY, CDR2 SVGAGI. CDR3 sequence: CASSYRANQPQHF. The CDR3, as DNA: TGTGCCAGCAGTTACAGGGCAAATCAGCCCCAGCATTTT.

CDR3 amino acids: CASSLGERQPQHF. The CDR3 DNA is TGCGCCAGCAGCTTGGGGGAGAGGCAGCCCCAGCATTTT. This chain joins TRBV5-1 and TRBJ1-5; D uncertain. The CDR3 has 13 residues. Germline V CDR1 and CDR2: SGHRS, YFSETQ. The V end was cut by 0 bases, the J end by 7 bases, with 8 bases between.

The chain joins TRBV11-2 to TRBJ1-2; 7 bases are a match to TRBD1. The V gene's germline CDR1 is SGHAT and CDR2 FQNNGV. J gave up 8 bases and V 5 bases, and 11 bases lay outside the gene matches. The CDR3 has 14 amino acids. The CDR3 is CASSPQGFWNGYTF. Written as DNA, the CDR3 is TGTGCCAGCAGCCCACAGGGGTTTTGGAACGGCTACACCTTC.

The chain combines TRBV4-2 with TRBJ2-1; D may correspond to TRBD1 or TRBD2 (6 bases each). V was clipped by 4 bases and J by 9 bases, with 19 bases between them. The CDR3 sequence is 15 residues long. Germline CDR1 is LGHNA and CDR2 is YNFKEQ. The CDR3 sequence is CASSRVGVGGGEQFF. The CDR3 region has the DNA TGTGCCAGCAGCCGGGTTGGGGTGGGGGGCGGTGAGCAGTTCTTC.